The entry below describes one TCR beta chain. It was RNA transcripts that yielded the amplified TCR beta CDR3 regions. With the HTBI primer set, the TCR CDR3 went through a first round of RT-PCR. A single record per CDR3 protein comes from TCRdb applying MiXCR to the multiplex PCR reads. The sample records some 270,000 distinct CDR3 sequences, about 24% being singletons. Criteria for exclusion of patients were uncontrolled infection, other autoimmune disease, pregnancy or lactation. Germline CDR1 reads KGHSH; CDR2 reads LQKENI. The V gene lost 3 bases and the J gene lost 5 bases, with 13 bases spanning the gap. This CDR3 has 14 residues. These data are taken from a study of T cells in Graves' hyperthyroidism and ophthalmopathy. Study-level background: Prior to any treatment, at the point of initial diagnosis, peripheral blood was collected.

V and J are TRBV18 and TRBJ2-5; D possibly uses TRBD1 or TRBD2 (5 bases each). This clonotype was sampled from a woman aged 40-49 years with Graves' ophthalmopathy. The sequencing input was blood. CDR3 bases: TGTGCCAGCTCACCCAGTCGGGGCGGTGAGACCCAGTACTTC. Amino acid sequence: CASSPSRGGETQYF.